The clone carrying this T cell receptor (beta chain) appeared a single time. No antigen is known for it. Expressed TCRB transcripts were sequenced after all isolated RNA was converted to cDNA. Sequencing of naive, central memory and regulatory T cell samples gave an average of roughly 4 million reads. Only in-frame clones appear in the TCRdb table, and some are missing; sequencing was by immunoSEQ multiplex PCR. The sample lists hundreds of thousands of clones; around an eighth were seen once. The sample comes from a study of beta chain features in type 1 diabetes. V was shortened by 6 bases and J by 2 bases, with 16 bases between the two germline ends. Germline V gene lookup returns CDR1 LNHDA and CDR2 SQIVND (reference sequence). This CDR3 is built from 15 residues. On average, the one heparinised blood draw given by each donor was approximately 120 mL. General study points: Significant though moderate, a shortening of TCRB CDR3s appeared in all four CD4+ subsets of Type 1 diabetes patients.

Sequenced material: naive CD4+ T cells from blood. This clonotype was obtained from a young man with type 1 diabetes. The chain combines TRBV19 with TRBJ1-2; no clear D. CDR3 nucleotides: TGTGCCAGTAGATTACTGGACGCCACCAACTATGGCTACACCTTC. This gives the protein CASRLLDATNYGYTF.